The source of this T cell receptor (beta chain) is a study of cytomegalovirus exposure and HLA in healthy donors. Of note for this clone: Other DNA sequences in this specimen translate into the identical CDR3.

It was with 60 Vbeta and 13 Jbeta primers that the PCR ran. Clones were sequenced by immunoSEQ multiplex PCR, and TCRdb holds only the in-frame ones, with some missing. The sample records 70,000 to 100,000 clones, about 80% being singletons. The germline V gene encodes CDR1 MNHNS and CDR2 SASEGT. This CDR3 has 13 amino acids. Between the trimmed V and J ends, which lost 6 bases and 6 bases, there was a span of 12 bases. The sequenced sample consisted of PBMCs. The rearrangement uses TRBV6-1 and TRBJ1-5; D ambiguous. The origin of this receptor is a woman in her 50s in good health and CMV-seropositive. The chain's CDR3 is CASRERIGQPQHF. The CDR3 DNA sequence: TGTGCCAGCAGGGAGCGGATAGGTCAGCCCCAGCATTTT.